The T cell receptor (beta chain) under discussion was sequenced for a study of blood T cell repertoires in COVID-19. In the study overall: The analysed material was cDNA or gDNA that came from T cells, B-cell-depleted T cells, or PBMCs.

Authors' analysis steps: Estimation of nucleated cell counts was performed using reference gene primer amplification. Produced via immunoSEQ multiplex PCR; TCRdb's table is partial and in-frame only. Clonal size and the V and J genes are those of that table, whereas D and trimming came from the DNA. The table shows around 140,000 clones, with 65% to 90% occurring only once. V was shortened by 1 base and J by 2 bases, with 6 bases between the two germline ends. Per germline, CDR1 LGHNA and CDR2 YSLEER. The CDR3 spans 15 residues. Sequencing input: peripheral blood. The clonotype was recovered from a human donor in a cohort sampled during active COVID-19. The chain uses TRBV4-3 and TRBJ2-6; D unresolved. CDR3 region: CASSQGRAGANVLTF. CDR3 in DNA: TGCGCCAGCAGCCAAGGCCGGGCTGGGGCCAACGTCCTGACTTTC.